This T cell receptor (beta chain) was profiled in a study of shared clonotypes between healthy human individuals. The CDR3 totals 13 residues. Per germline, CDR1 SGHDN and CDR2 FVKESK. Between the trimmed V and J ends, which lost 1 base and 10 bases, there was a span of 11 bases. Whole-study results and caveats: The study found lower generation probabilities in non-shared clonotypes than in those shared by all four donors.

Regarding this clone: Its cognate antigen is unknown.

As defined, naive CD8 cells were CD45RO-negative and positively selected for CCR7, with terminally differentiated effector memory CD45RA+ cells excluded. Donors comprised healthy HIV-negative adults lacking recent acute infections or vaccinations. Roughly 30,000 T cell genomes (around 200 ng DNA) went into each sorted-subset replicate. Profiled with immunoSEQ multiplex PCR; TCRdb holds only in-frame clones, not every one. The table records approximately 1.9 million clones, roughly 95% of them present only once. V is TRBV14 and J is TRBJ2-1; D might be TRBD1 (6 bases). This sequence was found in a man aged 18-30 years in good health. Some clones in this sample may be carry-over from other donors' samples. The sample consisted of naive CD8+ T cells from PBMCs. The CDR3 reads CASSQGVGTEQFF. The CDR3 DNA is TGTGCCAGCAGCCAAGGGGTAGGGACAGAGCAGTTCTTC.